Sequencing of this T cell receptor beta chain was carried out in a study of blood T cells in healthy people across ages. This clonotype was seen only a few times. A sample-barcoded 5' primer and a J-beta primer mix were used in a second PCR of roughly 7 to 12 cycles. TCRdb ran MiXCR on the 5' RACE reads and lists one entry per CDR3 protein. The sample records approximately 880,000 distinct CDR3 sequences, around 48% being singletons. The length of the CDR3 is 12 residues. Trimming removed 3 bases from V and 6 bases from J; junction bases left unmatched: 2. Germline V gene lookup returns CDR1 LGHDT and CDR2 YNNKEL (reference sequence).

The source of this sequence is a young man in good health. This chain links TRBV3-1 with TRBJ2-7; 7 positions agree with TRBD1. Sequenced: blood. The CDR3 protein is CASSQHRGEQYF. CDR3 DNA: TGTGCCAGCAGCCAGCACAGGGGCGAGCAGTACTTC.